This TCR beta chain was captured by sequencing in a study of beta chain features in type 1 diabetes. Remarks on this clone: Its specificity is unknown.

All of the sorted populations showed purity greater than 98%. Overall study results and limits: Researchers reported that naive, central memory and Treg TCRB repertoires appeared more similar in patients than in healthy donors.

The CDR3 runs to 14 residues. Deletions cut 3 bases from V and 2 bases from J, with 10 bases between. Germline loops: CDR1 SGHTA, CDR2 FQGNSA. The entirety of the isolated RNA underwent reverse transcription, so expressed TCRB transcripts were sequenced. An average of roughly 4 million reads was obtained for naive, central memory and regulatory T cell samples. The data were produced by immunoSEQ multiplex PCR, yet TCRdb's version contains in-frame clones alone and is incomplete. The table includes some 160,000 clones, 7.5% to 10% detected once. This TCR derives from a woman younger than 35 in good health. Material: central memory CD4+ T cells from blood. The chain has TRBV7-2 and TRBJ2-5, with TRBD1 as a possible D gene (5 bases). In nucleotides, the CDR3 is TGTGCCAGCAGCTTCCGAAGACAGCAAGAGACCCAGTACTTC. Protein product: CASSFRRQQETQYF.